This T cell receptor beta chain comes out of a study of T cells expressing NK-cell markers. At the level of the study: Underlying the TCR beta repertoires were sorted CD3+CD56+NKG2C+, CD3+CD56+NKG2C- and CD3+CD56-NKG2C+ T cells.

The CDR3 extends over 14 amino acids. Germline values: CDR1 MNHEY, CDR2 SVGAGI. Points from the study as a whole: The dominant NKG2C+ clonotypes represented about 1.0-7.5% of CD8+ T cells in five or six donors.

On this clonotype: Its antigen is as yet unknown.

TCRdb reprocessed the 5' RACE reads, with one entry per CDR3 protein and no DNA. This sample's clone table lists 350,000 to 400,000 distinct CDR3 sequences. Input material: blood T cells: a sorted CD56 or NKG2C T cell subset, CD4+ or CD8+ T cells, or bulk PBMC T cells (not recorded which). The chain recombines TRBV6-5 with TRBJ2-1; TCRdb picks TRBD1, but there is no DNA to check that call. The origin of this receptor is a woman between 45 and 60 years old in good health. This CDR3 is CASRLQGLRNEQFF.